This T cell receptor (beta chain) was recorded in a study of cytomegalovirus exposure and HLA in healthy donors. The study ran its PCR with 60 Vbeta and 13 Jbeta primers. TCRdb's table, derived via immunoSEQ multiplex PCR, lists solely in-frame clones and lacks some. The sample contains fewer than 200,000 clones, approximately 84% of which appear only once. CDR1 and CDR2 (germline): MDHEN, SYDVKM. V lost 4 bases, J lost 1 base, and 6 bases stayed unmatched. The CDR3 is 16 residues long. Although they were nominally healthy when sampled, donors likely had unrecorded immune exposures. The sample was PBMCs. The chain links TRBV28 to TRBJ2-5, with 10 bases matching TRBD2. The sequence was collected from a female donor in good health and CMV-seronegative. CDR3 sequence reads: CASSSGLAETQETQYF. The CDR3 DNA sequence: TGTGCCAGCAGTTCTGGACTAGCGGAGACCCAAGAGACCCAGTACTTC.